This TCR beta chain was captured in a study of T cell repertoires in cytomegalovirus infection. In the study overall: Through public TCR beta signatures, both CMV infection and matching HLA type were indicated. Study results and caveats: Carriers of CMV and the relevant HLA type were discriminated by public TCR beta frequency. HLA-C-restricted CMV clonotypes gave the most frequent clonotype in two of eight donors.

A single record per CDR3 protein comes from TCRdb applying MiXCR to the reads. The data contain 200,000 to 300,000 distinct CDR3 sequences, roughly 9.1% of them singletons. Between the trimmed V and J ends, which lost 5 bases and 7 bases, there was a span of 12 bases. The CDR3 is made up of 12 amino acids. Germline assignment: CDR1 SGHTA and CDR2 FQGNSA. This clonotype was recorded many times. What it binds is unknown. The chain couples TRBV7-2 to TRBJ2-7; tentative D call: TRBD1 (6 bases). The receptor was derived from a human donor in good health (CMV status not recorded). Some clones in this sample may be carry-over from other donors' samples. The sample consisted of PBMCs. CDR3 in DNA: TGTGCCAGCAGCACCCGACAGGCGGAGCAGTACTTC. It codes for CASSTRQAEQYF.